The clone carrying this TCR beta chain was seen a single time. Its antigen remains unknown. The donors, all of them Caucasian adults, lived in Nashville, Tennessee. The protocol was immunoSEQ multiplex PCR, while the TCRdb copy is restricted to in-frame clones and leaves out a portion. The table records about 380,000 clones, about 96% of them present only once. V was cut by 1 base and J by 4 bases, with 14 bases left in between. CDR3 length equals 15 residues. Germline assignment: CDR1 SGHDT and CDR2 YYEEEE. This record belongs to a study of shared clonotypes between healthy human individuals. Study-wide background: Each donor contributed plates that comprised three CD4 naive, three CD4 memory, two CD8 naive and one CD8 memory.

General observations from the study: Clonotypes not shared had lower generation probabilities than those common to all four donors.

Sequencing used memory CD8+ T cells sorted from blood. Regarding subset: CD45RO+ cells pooled with CCR7-negative TemRA cells. The TCR originated in a man aged 30 to 39 in good health. This sequence joins TRBV5-6 and TRBJ1-1, with TRBD1 as a possible D gene (6 bases). The CDR3 region has the DNA TGTGCCAGCAGCTTGAGGGGGAGGCTGGGCACTGAAGCTTTCTTT. Residues: CASSLRGRLGTEAFF.